Each of the 9 T cell receptor beta chains below was sequenced from the same sample in a study of blood T cell repertoires in COVID-19. The assay was immunoSEQ multiplex PCR, and TCRdb's table has in-frame clones only and misses some. The table has some 400,000 clones, 81% seen once. The sample taken for sequencing was peripheral blood. These receptors were obtained from a human donor with acute or convalescent COVID-19. The donor label of this sample is uncertain.

J is TRBJ2-7 and V is TRBV5-4; 9 nucleotides agree with TRBD2. The CDR3 totals 15 residues. V gave up 0 bases and J gave up 2 bases; unmatched junction bases: 3. CDR1 is SGHNT and CDR2 is YYREEE in the germline V gene (reference sequence). Here the CDR3 DNA reads TGTGCCAGCAGCTTGGAACTAGCGGGTCCCTACGAGCAGTACTTC. Its protein product is CASSLELAGPYEQYF.

The chain has TRBV2 and TRBJ1-2; D is uncertain. This CDR3 has 14 amino acids. Trimming pared 4 bases from V and 7 bases from J, leaving 16 bases between. The V gene's germline CDR1 is SNHLY and CDR2 FYNNEI. The CDR3 reads CASSAYGPRGGYTF. The CDR3 DNA reads TGTGCCAGCAGTGCGTATGGGCCTCGGGGTGGCTACACCTTC.

The V and J genes are TRBV5-4 and TRBJ1-2, with 11 positions matching TRBD1. This CDR3 region has 15 residues. Germline V gives CDR1 SGHNT, CDR2 YYREEE (reference sequence). V lost 0 bases and J lost 8; bases outside the gene matches: 6. CDR3 amino acids: CASSLVGQGALGYTF. The CDR3 coding sequence is TGTGCCAGCAGCTTGGTCGGACAGGGGGCCCTAGGCTACACCTTC.

The CDR3 DNA follows: TGTGCCAGCAGCTTAGTGGGCTGGGGCGCGAATCAGCCCCAGCATTTT. Translating it yields CASSLVGWGANQPQHF. The rearrangement links TRBV7-2 to TRBJ1-5, with D possibly TRBD1 on 5 matching bases. Trimming left V 1 base short and J 4 bases short, with 14 bases between. CDR3 length: 16 residues. Germline V CDR1 and CDR2: SGHTA, FQGNSA. Supplemented by reference TRBV7-2 and TRBJ1-5, the full variable domain reads GAGVSQSPSNKVTEKGKDVELRCDPISGHTALYWYRQSLGQGLEFLIYFQGNSAPDKSGLPSDRFSAERTGGSVSTLTIQRTQQEDSAVYLCASSLVGWGANQPQHFGDGTRLSIL.

The V gene is TRBV6-1, the J gene TRBJ2-1; D unresolved. The germline V gene encodes CDR1 MNHNS and CDR2 SASEGT. The CDR3 covers 18 residues. Trimming stripped 2 bases from V and 4 bases from J, with 21 bases between. CDR3 sequence: CASSEYGGGKPLYNEQFF. The DNA for the CDR3 is TGTGCCAGCAGTGAATATGGCGGTGGAAAGCCCTTATACAATGAGCAGTTCTTC.

The chain carries TRBV28 and TRBJ2-2; TRBD1 might be the D (5 bases). In germline, CDR1 is MDHEN, CDR2 SYDVKM. Trimming stripped 2 bases from V and 0 bases from J, with 7 bases between. CDR3 length: 15 amino acids. CDR3 sequence (DNA): TGTGCCAGCAGTTTAGCAGGGACGAACACCGGGGAGCTGTTTTTT. As protein: CASSLAGTNTGELFF.

This clone was counted a single time. The rearrangement joins TRBV11-2 to TRBJ1-1; a possible D gene is TRBD1 (6 bases). V was clipped by 1 base and J by 5 bases, with 14 bases between them. The CDR3 has 15 amino acids. Looked up from germline, CDR1 is SGHAT and CDR2 is FQNNGV. CDR3 loop: CASSLGEGGSTEAFF. The DNA for the CDR3 is TGTGCCAGCAGCTTAGGGGAGGGGGGTTCAACTGAAGCTTTCTTT.

V is TRBV9 and J is TRBJ2-1, with 14 bases fitting TRBD2. Trimming at V came to 6 bases and at J to 5 bases, leaving 4 bases not matched to a gene. Germline CDR1 SGDLS, CDR2 YYNGEE. This CDR3 has 15 amino acids. The CDR3 DNA sequence: TGTGCCAGCACCTCGGGACTAGCGGGAGACAATGAGCAGTTCTTC. Its translation is CASTSGLAGDNEQFF. The variable domain in full, completed from reference TRBV9 and TRBJ2-1, reads DSGVTQTPKHLITATGQRVTLRCSPRSGDLSVYWYQQSLDQGLQFLIQYYNGEERAKGNILERFSAQQFPDLHSELNLSSLELGDSALYFCASTSGLAGDNEQFFGPGTRLTVL.

CDR3 DNA: TGCAGCGTTGCGACAGGGGATTACACCGGGGAGCTGTTTTTT. Protein product: CSVATGDYTGELFF. The rearrangement uses TRBV29-1 and TRBJ2-2; 8 bases are shared with TRBD1. CDR1 is SQVTM and CDR2 is ANQGSEA in the germline V gene. J lost 3 bases, V lost 4 bases, and 4 bases had no gene match. This CDR3 has 14 residues.